The source of this TCR beta chain is a study of graft-versus-host responses after intestinal transplantation. Profiled with immunoSEQ multiplex PCR; TCRdb holds only in-frame clones, not every one. Of 85,000 to 100,000 clones listed, roughly 90% are singletons. With regard to this clone: No antigen is known for it.

Germline trimming cut 7 bases from V and 0 bases from J; bases unmatched to any gene: 9. This CDR3 comprises 16 residues. Germline CDR1 and CDR2: MNHNY and SVGAGI (reference sequence). The TCR sequence derives from a human donor who was the organ donor for an intestinal transplant. The sample in question was unstimulated CD8+ T cells sorted from spleen or lymph node cells, obtained before transplant. V usage is TRBV6-6 and J usage is TRBJ2-5, with 9 bases that match TRBD1. For the CDR3, the DNA is TGTGCCAGCACGGAAGGGGACAGGGCCAACCAAGAGACCCAGTACTTC. It yields the protein CASTEGDRANQETQYF.